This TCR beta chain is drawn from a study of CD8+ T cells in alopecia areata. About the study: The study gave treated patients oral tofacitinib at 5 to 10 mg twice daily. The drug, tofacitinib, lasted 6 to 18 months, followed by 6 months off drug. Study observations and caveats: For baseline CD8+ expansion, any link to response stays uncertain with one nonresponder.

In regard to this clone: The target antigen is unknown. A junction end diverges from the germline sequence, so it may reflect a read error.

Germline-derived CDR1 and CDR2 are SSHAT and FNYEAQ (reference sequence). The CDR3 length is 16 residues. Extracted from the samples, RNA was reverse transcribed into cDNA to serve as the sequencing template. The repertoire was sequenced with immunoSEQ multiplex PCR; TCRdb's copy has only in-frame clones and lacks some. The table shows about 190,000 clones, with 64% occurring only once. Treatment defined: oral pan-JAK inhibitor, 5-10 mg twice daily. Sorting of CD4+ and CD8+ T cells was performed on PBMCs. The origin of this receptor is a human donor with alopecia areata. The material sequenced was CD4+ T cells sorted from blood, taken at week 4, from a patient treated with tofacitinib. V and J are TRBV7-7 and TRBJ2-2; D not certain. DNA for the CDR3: TGTGCTAGCAGCCCCCAGCAAGGGTGGAACACCGGGGAGCTGTTTTTT. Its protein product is CASSPQQGWNTGELFF. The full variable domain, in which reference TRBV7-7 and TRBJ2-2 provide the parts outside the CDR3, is GAGVSQSPRYKVTKRGQDVTLRCDPISSHATLYWYQQALGQGPEFLTYFNYEAQPDKSGLPSDRFSAERPEGSISTLTIQRTEQRDSAMYRCASSPQQGWNTGELFFGEGSRLTVL.